A selection of T cell receptor beta chains follows, all from one sample in a study of CD8+ T cells in alopecia areata. Produced via immunoSEQ multiplex PCR; TCRdb's table is partial and in-frame only. Of 80,000 to 100,000 clones listed, more than 35% are singletons. The source material was CD4+ T cells sorted from blood. All receptors derive from a human donor with alopecia areata. CDR3s include the opening cysteine and the closing phenylalanine or tryptophan. The order of the fields is clone size, V gene, J gene, D gene, CDR3 DNA, CDR3 protein. D genes are given only for firm matches. Rows give clone size only sometimes, using once, few, many, or a class for an expanded clone.

clone_size: -
v_call: TRBV29-1
j_call: TRBJ2-5
d_call: TRBD1
cdr3_nt: TGCAGCGTTGAGGGACAGGTACTGGGAGAGACCCAGTACTTC
cdr3_aa: CSVEGQVLGETQYF

clone_size: once
v_call: TRBV27
j_call: TRBJ1-5
d_call: TRBD1
cdr3_nt: TGTGCCAGCAGTTCAAGGACAGGGGGATATCAGCCCCAGCATTTT
cdr3_aa: CASSSRTGGYQPQHF

clone_size: -
v_call: TRBV30
j_call: TRBJ2-7
d_call: -
cdr3_nt: TGTGCCCTGGAGTTCCGCGGGACCAGACTCTACGAGCAGTACTTC
cdr3_aa: CALEFRGTRLYEQYF

clone_size: few
v_call: TRBV4-1
j_call: TRBJ2-5
d_call: -
cdr3_nt: TGCGCCAGCAGCCCCCGCGGGGACGGCGGGACCCAGTACTTC
cdr3_aa: CASSPRGDGGTQYF

clone_size: few
v_call: TRBV5-1
j_call: TRBJ2-1
d_call: TRBD2
cdr3_nt: TGCGCCAGCAGCTTGGGCGGGAGCTTCTACAATGAGCAGTTCTTC
cdr3_aa: CASSLGGSFYNEQFF

clone_size: few
v_call: TRBV7-9
j_call: TRBJ2-5
d_call: TRBD2
cdr3_nt: TGTGCCAGCAGCTTGGACCAGACTAGCGGGAGGAAAGAGACCCAGTACTTC
cdr3_aa: CASSLDQTSGRKETQYF

clone_size: many
v_call: TRBV5-1
j_call: TRBJ1-5
d_call: TRBD1
cdr3_nt: TGCGCCAGCAGCCCGGGACAGGGTAGCAATCAGCCCCAGCATTTT
cdr3_aa: CASSPGQGSNQPQHF

clone_size: once
v_call: TRBV29-1
j_call: TRBJ2-1
d_call: -
cdr3_nt: TGCAGCGTTGACAGGGGGGGGAATGATGAGCAGTTCTTC
cdr3_aa: CSVDRGGNDEQFF

clone_size: -
v_call: TRBV30
j_call: TRBJ2-7
d_call: -
cdr3_nt: TGTGCCTGGGGAGGGGGAGCTAGCGTCGGCCCATGGTTATACGAGCAGTACTTC
cdr3_aa: CAWGGGASVGPWLYEQYF

clone_size: few
v_call: TRBV14
j_call: TRBJ2-7
d_call: TRBD1
cdr3_nt: TGTGCCAGCAGCCAAGGTGTAGGGGGCGTCTACGAGCAGTACTTC
cdr3_aa: CASSQGVGGVYEQYF